These T cell receptor beta chains were read from a single sample in a study of blood T cell repertoires in COVID-19. Profiling relied on immunoSEQ multiplex PCR, and the TCRdb table lists in-frame clones only, not all of them. The data contain fewer than 200,000 clones, around 85% of them seen just once; the ten biggest clones take up approximately 3%. The specimen sequenced was peripheral blood. Every receptor here comes from a human donor with acute or convalescent COVID-19. The donor label of this sample is uncertain. CDR3s include the opening cysteine and the closing phenylalanine or tryptophan. Not every row has a clone size; where given, it reads once, few, many or a size class.

-	TRBV27	TRBJ2-7	CASSHIPGTGGLYEQYF
-	TRBV6-6	TRBJ2-1	CASSFRDSKYNEQFF
once	TRBV6-6	TRBJ1-6	CASSRRLTGGSSPLHF
-	TRBV2	TRBJ1-1	CASISGVRVTEAFF
-	TRBV19	TRBJ2-7	CASSAGTGQYEQYF
-	TRBV25-1	TRBJ2-7	CASSESYRGLEQYF
-	TRBV7-2	TRBJ2-2	CASSPGPSAGELFF
-	TRBV5-6	TRBJ1-3	CASSLLTGGIPGNTIYF
-	TRBV28	TRBJ2-2	CASTMGGHGELFF
-	TRBV15	TRBJ2-7	CATSRGSWGGSYEQYF
-	TRBV5-6	TRBJ2-4	CASSLYGTGVTKNIQYF